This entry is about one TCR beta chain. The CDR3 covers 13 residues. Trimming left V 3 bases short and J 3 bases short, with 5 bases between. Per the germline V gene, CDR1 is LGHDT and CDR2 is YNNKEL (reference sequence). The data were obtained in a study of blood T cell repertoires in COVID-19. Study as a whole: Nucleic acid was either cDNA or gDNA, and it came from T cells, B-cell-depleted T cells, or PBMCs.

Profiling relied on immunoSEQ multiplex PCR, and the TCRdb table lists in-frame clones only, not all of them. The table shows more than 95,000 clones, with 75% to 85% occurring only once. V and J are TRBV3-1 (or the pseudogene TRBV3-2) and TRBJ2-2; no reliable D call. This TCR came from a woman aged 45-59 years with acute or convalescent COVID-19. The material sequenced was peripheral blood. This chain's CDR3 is CASSQTHTGELFF. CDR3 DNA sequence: TGTGCCAGCAGCCAGACTCACACCGGGGAGCTGTTTTTT.